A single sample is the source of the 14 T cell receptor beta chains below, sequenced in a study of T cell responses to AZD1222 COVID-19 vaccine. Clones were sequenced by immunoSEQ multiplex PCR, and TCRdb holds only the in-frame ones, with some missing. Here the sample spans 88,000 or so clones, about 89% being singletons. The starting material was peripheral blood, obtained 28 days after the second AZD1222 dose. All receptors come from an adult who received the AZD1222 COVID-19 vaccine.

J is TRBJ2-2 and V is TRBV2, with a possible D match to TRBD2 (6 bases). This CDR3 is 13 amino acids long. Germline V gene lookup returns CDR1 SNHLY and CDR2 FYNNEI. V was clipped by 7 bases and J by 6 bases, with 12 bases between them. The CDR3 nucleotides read TGTGCCAGCAACACGCGGGGCTCCGGGGAGCTGTTTTTT. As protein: CASNTRGSGELFF.

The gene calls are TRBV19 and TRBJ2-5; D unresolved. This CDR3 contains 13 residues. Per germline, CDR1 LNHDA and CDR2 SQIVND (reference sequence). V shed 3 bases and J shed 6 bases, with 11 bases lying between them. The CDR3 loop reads CASSISPLKTQYF. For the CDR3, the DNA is TGTGCCAGTAGTATCTCGCCCTTAAAGACCCAGTACTTC.

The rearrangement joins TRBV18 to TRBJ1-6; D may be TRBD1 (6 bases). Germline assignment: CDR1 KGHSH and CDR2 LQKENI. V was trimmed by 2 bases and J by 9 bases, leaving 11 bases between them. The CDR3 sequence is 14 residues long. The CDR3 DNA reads TGTGCCAGCTCACCAGGGGGCTCAGGTTCACCCCTCCACTTT. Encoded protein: CASSPGGSGSPLHF.

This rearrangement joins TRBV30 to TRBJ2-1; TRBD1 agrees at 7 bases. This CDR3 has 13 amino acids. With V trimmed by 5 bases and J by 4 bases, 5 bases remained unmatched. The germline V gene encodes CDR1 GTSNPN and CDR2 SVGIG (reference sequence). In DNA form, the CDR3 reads TGTGCCTGGCGGGACAGCTCGTACAATGAGCAGTTCTTC. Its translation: CAWRDSSYNEQFF.

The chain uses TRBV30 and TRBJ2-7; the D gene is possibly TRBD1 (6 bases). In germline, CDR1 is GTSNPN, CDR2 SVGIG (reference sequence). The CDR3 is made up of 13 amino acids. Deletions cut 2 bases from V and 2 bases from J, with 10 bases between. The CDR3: CAWSRDTTYEQYF. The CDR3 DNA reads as TGTGCCTGGAGTAGGGACACAACCTACGAGCAGTACTTC.

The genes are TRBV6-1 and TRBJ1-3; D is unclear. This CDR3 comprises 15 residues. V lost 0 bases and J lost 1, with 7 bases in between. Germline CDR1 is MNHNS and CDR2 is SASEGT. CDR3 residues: CASSEAPGSGNTIYF. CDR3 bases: TGTGCCAGCAGTGAAGCGCCTGGTTCTGGAAACACCATATATTTT.

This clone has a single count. The CDR3 DNA sequence: TGTGCCAGCAGTCAGACGGATGAAGCTTTCTTT. It translates to CASSQTDEAFF. The chain joins TRBV6-2 or TRBV6-3 to TRBJ1-1; no reliable D call. Trimming stripped 5 bases from V and 7 bases from J, with 8 bases between. The CDR3 contains 11 residues. In germline, CDR1 is MNHEY, CDR2 SVGEGT.

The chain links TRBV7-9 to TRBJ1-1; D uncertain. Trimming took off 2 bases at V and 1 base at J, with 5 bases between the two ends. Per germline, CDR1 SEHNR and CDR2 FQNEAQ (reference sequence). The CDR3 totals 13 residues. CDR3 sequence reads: CASSLMENTEAFF. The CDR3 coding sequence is TGTGCCAGCAGCTTAATGGAGAACACTGAAGCTTTCTTT.

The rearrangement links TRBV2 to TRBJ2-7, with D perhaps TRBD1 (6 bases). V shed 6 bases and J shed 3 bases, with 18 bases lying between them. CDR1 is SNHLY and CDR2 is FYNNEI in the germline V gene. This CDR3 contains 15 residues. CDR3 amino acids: CASSQQGRGGYEQYF. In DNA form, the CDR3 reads TGTGCCAGCAGCCAACAGGGTAGAGGAGGCTACGAGCAGTACTTC.

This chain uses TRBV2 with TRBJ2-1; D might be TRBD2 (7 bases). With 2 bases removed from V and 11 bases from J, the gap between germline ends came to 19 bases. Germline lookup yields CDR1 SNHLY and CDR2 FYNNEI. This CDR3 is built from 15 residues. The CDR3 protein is CASSEQRGGYIKQFF. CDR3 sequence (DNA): TGTGCCAGCAGTGAACAGAGGGGGGGGTACATTAAGCAGTTCTTC. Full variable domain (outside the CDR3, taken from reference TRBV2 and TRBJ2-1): EPEVTQTPSHQVTQMGQEVILRCVPISNHLYFYWYRQILGQKVEFLVSFYNNEISEKSEIFDDQFSVERPDGSNFTLKIRSTKLEDSAMYFCASSEQRGGYIKQFFGPGTRLTVL.

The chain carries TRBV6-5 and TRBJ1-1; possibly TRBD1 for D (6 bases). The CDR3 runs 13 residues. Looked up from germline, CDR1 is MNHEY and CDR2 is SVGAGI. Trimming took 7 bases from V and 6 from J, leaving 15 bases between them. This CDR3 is CASTRTGFAEAFF. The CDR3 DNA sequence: TGTGCCAGCACCAGAACAGGGTTCGCTGAAGCTTTCTTT.

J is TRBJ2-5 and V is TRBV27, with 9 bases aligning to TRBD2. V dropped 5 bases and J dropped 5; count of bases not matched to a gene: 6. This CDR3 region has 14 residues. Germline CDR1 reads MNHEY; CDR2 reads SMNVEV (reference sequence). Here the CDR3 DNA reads TGTGCCAGCAGTGTTCAAGCGGGGGGCGAGACCCAGTACTTC. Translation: CASSVQAGGETQYF.

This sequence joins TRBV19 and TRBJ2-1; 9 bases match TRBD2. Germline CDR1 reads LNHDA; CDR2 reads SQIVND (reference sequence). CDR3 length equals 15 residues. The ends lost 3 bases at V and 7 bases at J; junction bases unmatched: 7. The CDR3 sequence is CASSIARGGRNEQFF. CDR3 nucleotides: TGTGCCAGTAGTATTGCGCGGGGGGGCCGGAATGAGCAGTTCTTC.

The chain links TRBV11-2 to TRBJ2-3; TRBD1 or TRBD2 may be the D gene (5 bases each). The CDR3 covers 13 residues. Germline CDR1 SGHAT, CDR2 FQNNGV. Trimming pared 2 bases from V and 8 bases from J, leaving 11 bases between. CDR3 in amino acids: CASSLTRAGTQYF. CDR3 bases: TGTGCCAGCAGCTTAACCAGGGCGGGTACGCAGTATTTT. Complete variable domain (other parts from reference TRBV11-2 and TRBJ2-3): EAGVAQSPRYKIIEKRQSVAFWCNPISGHATLYWYQQILGQGPKLLIQFQNNGVVDDSQLPKDRFSAERLKGVDSTLKIQPAKLEDSAVYLCASSLTRAGTQYFGPGTRLTVL.